This TCR beta chain comes out of a study of shared clonotypes between healthy human individuals. Sequencing was at deep level. Genomic DNA from each subset was divided evenly over several immunoSEQ plates. Profiled with immunoSEQ multiplex PCR; TCRdb holds only in-frame clones, not every one. The table has millions of clones, 85% to 95% seen once; the top ten hold 0.1% to 0.15%. A split of CD4+ cells into CD45RA+ naive and CD45RA-negative memory subsets was performed. Worth noting for this clone: Its antigen is as yet unknown.

General observations from the study: The sampled material consisted only of blood, and tissue repertoires are likely to differ.

Trimming removed 5 bases at V and 4 bases at J, with 12 bases between. There are 14 residues in the CDR3. CDR1 is MDHEN and CDR2 is SYDVKM in the germline V gene. Sequencing was performed on naive CD4+ T cells sorted from blood. As for subset: CD45RA+ positively selected. This clonotype was obtained from a young man in good health. The chain joins TRBV28 to TRBJ1-5; D call uncertain. This CDR3 is CASSQSSHNQPQHF. CDR3 sequence (DNA): TGTGCCAGCAGTCAGTCTTCCCATAATCAGCCCCAGCATTTT.